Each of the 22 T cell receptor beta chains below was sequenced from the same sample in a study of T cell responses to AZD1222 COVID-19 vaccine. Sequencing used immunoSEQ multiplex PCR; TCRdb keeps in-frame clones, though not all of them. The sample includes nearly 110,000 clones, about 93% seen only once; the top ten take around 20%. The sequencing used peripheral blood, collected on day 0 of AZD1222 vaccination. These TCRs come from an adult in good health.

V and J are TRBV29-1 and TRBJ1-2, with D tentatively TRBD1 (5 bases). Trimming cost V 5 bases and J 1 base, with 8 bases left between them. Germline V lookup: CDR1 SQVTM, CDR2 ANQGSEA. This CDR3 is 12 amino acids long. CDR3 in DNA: TGCAGCGTTAAGACAGATAACTATGGCTACACCTTC. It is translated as CSVKTDNYGYTF. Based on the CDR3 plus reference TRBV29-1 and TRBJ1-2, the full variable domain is SAVISQKPSRDICQRGTSLTIQCQVDSQVTMMFWYRQQPGQSLTLIATANQGSEATYESGFVIDKFPISRPNLTFSTLTVSNMSPEDSSIYLCSVKTDNYGYTFGSGTRLTVV.

The CDR3, as DNA: TGTGCCAGCAGTCGGACAGGGGAATACTATGGCTACACCTTC. This codes for CASSRTGEYYGYTF. V gene TRBV2 combines with J gene TRBJ1-2; 9 bases are shared with TRBD1. The germline gives CDR1 SNHLY, CDR2 FYNNEI. Unmatched junction bases numbered 4, after V lost 5 bases and J lost 3 bases. The CDR3 runs 14 residues.

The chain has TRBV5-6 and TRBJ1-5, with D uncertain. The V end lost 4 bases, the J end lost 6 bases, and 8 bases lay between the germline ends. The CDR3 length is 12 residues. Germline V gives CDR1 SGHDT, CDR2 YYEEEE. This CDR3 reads CASSIGSQPQHF. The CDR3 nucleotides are TGTGCCAGCAGCATCGGTAGTCAGCCCCAGCATTTT.

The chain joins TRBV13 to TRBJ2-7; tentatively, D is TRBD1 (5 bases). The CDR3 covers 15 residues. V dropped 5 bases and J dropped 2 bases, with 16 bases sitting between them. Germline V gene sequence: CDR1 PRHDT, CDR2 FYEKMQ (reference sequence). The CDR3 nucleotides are TGTGCCAGCAGCGTAAAGGGGAAACTCCCCTACGAGCAGTACTTC. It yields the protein CASSVKGKLPYEQYF.

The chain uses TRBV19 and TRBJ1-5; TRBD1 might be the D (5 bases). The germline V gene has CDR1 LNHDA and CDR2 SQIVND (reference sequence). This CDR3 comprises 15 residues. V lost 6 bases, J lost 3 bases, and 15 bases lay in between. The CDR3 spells CASRKGQGSNQPQHF. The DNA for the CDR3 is TGTGCCAGTAGAAAGGGCCAGGGCTCCAATCAGCCCCAGCATTTT.

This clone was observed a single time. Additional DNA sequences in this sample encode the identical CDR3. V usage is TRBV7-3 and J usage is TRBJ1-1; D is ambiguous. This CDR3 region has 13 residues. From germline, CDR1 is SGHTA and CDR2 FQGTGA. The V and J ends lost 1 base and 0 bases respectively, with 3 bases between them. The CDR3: CASSLSMNTEAFF. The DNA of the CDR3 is TGTGCCAGCAGCTTAAGTATGAACACTGAAGCTTTCTTT.

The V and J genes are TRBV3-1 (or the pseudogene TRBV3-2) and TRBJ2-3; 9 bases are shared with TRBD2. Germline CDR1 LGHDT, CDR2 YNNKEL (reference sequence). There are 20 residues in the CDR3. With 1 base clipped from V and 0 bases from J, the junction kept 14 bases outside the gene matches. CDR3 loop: CASSQVVTSGLLPSTDTQYF. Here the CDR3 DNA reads TGTGCCAGCAGCCAAGTGGTCACTAGCGGGCTACTACCTAGCACAGATACGCAGTATTTT.

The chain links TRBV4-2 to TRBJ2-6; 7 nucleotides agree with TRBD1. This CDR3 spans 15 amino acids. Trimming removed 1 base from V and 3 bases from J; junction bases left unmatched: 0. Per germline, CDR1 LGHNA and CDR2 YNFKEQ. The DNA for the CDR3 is TGTGCCAGCAGCCAAGGACAGGGTGGGGCCAACGTCCTGACTTTC. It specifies CASSQGQGGANVLTF.

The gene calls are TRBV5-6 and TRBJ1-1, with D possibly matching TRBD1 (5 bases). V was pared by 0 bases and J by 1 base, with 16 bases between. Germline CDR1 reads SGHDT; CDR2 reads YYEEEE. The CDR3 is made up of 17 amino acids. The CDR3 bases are TGTGCCAGCAGCTTGGATGTCCAGGGCCCCTCGAACACTGAAGCTTTCTTT. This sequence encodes CASSLDVQGPSNTEAFF.

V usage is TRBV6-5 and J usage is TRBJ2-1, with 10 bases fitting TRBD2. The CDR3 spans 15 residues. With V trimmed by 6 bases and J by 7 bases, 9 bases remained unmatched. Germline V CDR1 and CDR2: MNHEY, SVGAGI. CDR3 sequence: CASSRERGGLNEQFF. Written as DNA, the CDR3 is TGTGCCAGCAGCCGTGAGCGGGGGGGCTTGAATGAGCAGTTCTTC.

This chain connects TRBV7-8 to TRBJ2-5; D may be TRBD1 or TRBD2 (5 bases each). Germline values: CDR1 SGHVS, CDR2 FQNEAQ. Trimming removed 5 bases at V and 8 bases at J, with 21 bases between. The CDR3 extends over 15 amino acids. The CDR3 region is CASSQGLTGRGTQYF. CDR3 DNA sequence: TGTGCCAGCAGCCAGGGCCTAACCGGCCGGGGAACCCAGTACTTC.

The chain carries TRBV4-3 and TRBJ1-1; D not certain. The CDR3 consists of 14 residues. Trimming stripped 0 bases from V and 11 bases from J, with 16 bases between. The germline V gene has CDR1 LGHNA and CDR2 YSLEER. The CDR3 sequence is CASSQDQRIGPAFF. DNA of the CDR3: TGCGCCAGCAGCCAAGATCAAAGGATCGGACCGGCTTTCTTT.

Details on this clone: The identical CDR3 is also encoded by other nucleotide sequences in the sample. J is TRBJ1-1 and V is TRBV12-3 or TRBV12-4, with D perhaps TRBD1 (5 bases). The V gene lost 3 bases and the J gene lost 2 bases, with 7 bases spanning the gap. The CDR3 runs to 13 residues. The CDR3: CASSFGGNTEAFF. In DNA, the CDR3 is TGTGCCAGCAGTTTCGGGGGAAACACTGAAGCTTTCTTT.

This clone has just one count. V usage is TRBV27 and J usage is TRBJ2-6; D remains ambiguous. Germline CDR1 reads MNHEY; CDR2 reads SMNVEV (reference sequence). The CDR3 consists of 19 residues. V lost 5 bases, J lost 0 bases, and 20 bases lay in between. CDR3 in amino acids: CASSRFDPGRFSGANVLTF. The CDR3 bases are TGTGCCAGCAGTAGGTTTGACCCGGGCCGATTCTCTGGGGCCAACGTCCTGACTTTC.

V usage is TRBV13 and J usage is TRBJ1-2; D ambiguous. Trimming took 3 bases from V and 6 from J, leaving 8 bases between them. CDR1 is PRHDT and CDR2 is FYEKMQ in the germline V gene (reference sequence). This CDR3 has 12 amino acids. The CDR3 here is CASSLYGNGYTF. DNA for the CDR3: TGTGCCAGCAGCTTGTATGGGAATGGCTACACCTTC. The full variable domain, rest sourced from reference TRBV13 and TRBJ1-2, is AAGVIQSPRHLIKEKRETATLKCYPIPRHDTVYWYQQGPGQDPQFLISFYEKMQSDKGSIPDRFSAQQFSDYHSELNMSSLELGDSALYFCASSLYGNGYTFGSGTRLTVV.

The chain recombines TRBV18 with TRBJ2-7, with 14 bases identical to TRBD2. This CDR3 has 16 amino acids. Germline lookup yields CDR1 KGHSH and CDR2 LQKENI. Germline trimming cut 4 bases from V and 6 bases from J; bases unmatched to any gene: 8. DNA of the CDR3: TGTGCCAGCTCACGCAGGACTAGCGGGGGGCCAGCCGAGCAGTACTTC. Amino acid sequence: CASSRRTSGGPAEQYF.

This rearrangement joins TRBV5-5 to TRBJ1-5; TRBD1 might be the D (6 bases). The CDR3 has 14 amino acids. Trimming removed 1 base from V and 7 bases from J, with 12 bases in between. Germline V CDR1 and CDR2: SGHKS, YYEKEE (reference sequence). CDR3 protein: CASSLPGDGQPQHF. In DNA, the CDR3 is TGTGCCAGCAGCTTGCCAGGGGACGGACAGCCCCAGCATTTT.

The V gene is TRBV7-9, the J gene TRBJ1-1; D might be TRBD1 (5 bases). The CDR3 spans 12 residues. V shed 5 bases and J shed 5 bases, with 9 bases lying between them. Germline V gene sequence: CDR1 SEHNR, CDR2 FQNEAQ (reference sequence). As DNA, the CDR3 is TGTGCCAGCAGCGGATCAGGGACTGAAGCTTTCTTT. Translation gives CASSGSGTEAFF. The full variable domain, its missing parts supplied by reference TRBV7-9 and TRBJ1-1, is DTGVSQNPRHKITKRGQNVTFRCDPISEHNRLYWYRQTLGQGPEFLTYFQNEAQLEKSRLLSDRFSAERPKGSFSTLEIQRTEQGDSAMYLCASSGSGTEAFFGQGTRLTVV.

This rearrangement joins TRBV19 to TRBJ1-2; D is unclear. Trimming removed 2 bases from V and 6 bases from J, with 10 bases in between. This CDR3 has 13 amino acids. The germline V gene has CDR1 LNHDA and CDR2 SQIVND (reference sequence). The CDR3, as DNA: TGTGCCAGTAGTATAACCGGGGATGATGGCTACACCTTC. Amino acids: CASSITGDDGYTF.

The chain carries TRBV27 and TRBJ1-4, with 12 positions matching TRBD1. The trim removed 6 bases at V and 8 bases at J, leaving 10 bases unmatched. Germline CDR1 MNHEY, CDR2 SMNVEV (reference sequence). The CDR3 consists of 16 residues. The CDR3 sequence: CASSRGQGALKEKLFF. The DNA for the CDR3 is TGTGCCAGCAGCCGGGGACAGGGGGCCCTGAAGGAAAAACTGTTTTTT.

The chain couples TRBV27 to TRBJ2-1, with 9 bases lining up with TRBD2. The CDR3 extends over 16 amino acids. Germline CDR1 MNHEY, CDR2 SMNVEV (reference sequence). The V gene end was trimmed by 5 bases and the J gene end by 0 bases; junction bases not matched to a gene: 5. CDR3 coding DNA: TGTGCCAGCAGTCCACCGGGACTAGCCTCCTACAATGAGCAGTTCTTC. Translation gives CASSPPGLASYNEQFF.

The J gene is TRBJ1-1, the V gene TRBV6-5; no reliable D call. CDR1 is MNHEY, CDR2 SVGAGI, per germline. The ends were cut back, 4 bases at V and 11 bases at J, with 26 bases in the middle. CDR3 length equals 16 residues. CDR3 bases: TGTGCCAGCAGTTCCCGTGAGGGCGGTGGATCGTGGTATGCTTTCTTT. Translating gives CASSSREGGGSWYAFF.